Below, 25 T cell receptor beta chains from the same sample are listed, as sequenced in a study of CD8 T cells in Susac syndrome. cDNA came from roughly 0.5 to 1 ug RNA primed by random hexamers. MiXCR was run by TCRdb on the immunoSEQ multiplex PCR reads, yielding one entry per CDR3 protein. The table includes more than 150,000 distinct CDR3 sequences, around 94% detected once. Sequenced material: CD4+ T cells from PBMCs. Receptors were obtained from a human donor in good health.

The CDR3 sequence: CSVGVILQETQYF. CDR3 bases: TGCAGCGTTGGCGTCATTCTCCAAGAGACCCAGTACTTC. The V call is TRBV29-1, the J call TRBJ2-5; no reliable D call. Per germline, CDR1 SQVTM and CDR2 ANQGSEA. This CDR3 is 13 amino acids long. V gave up 4 bases and J gave up 1 base, with 10 bases separating them.

The chain couples TRBV12-3 or TRBV12-4 to TRBJ1-1; D ambiguous. The CDR3 loop spans 9 amino acids. V dropped 5 bases and J dropped 11 bases, with 6 bases sitting between them. The CDR3 region has the DNA TGTGCCAGCAGTCCGGGGGCTTTCTTT. It translates to CASSPGAFF.

The V and J genes are TRBV18 and TRBJ2-7; D is perhaps TRBD1 or TRBD2 (7 bases each). This CDR3 region has 15 residues. The germline gives CDR1 KGHSH, CDR2 LQKENI. The V end lost 3 bases, the J end lost 2 bases, and 14 bases lay between the germline ends. For the CDR3, the DNA is TGTGCCAGCTCACCGGGGGAGGGGGCGACCTACGAGCAGTACTTC. Residues: CASSPGEGATYEQYF.

This rearrangement joins TRBV7-2 to TRBJ2-1; D ambiguous. The CDR3 loop spans 14 amino acids. In germline, CDR1 is SGHTA, CDR2 FQGNSA. Trimming removed 4 bases at V and 10 bases at J, with 17 bases between. CDR3 residues: CASSSQQLSSEQFF. The CDR3 bases are TGTGCCAGCAGCTCCCAGCAACTGAGCAGCGAGCAGTTCTTC.

The chain joins TRBV7-2 to TRBJ2-2, with 8 bases identical to TRBD2. J was trimmed by 5 bases and V by 4 bases; bases with no gene match: 6. The CDR3 length is 15 residues. Germline lookup yields CDR1 SGHTA and CDR2 FQGNSA. The CDR3 sequence is CASSSTPGGTGELFF. For the CDR3, the DNA is TGTGCCAGCAGCTCGACGCCGGGAGGGACCGGGGAGCTGTTTTTT.

The rearrangement links TRBV6-6 to TRBJ2-5; D unresolved. V was pared by 6 bases and J by 7 bases, with 9 bases between. The CDR3 consists of 11 residues. Germline V gene data show CDR1 as MNHNY and CDR2 as SVGAGI (reference sequence). CDR3 protein: CASRNSGTQYF. The CDR3 DNA is TGTGCCAGCAGGAACTCCGGGACCCAGTACTTC.

Written as DNA, the CDR3 is TGTGCCAGCAGTTTGGGGACAGGGGCGACCTACGAGCAGTACTTC. Translating it yields CASSLGTGATYEQYF. The chain joins TRBV28 to TRBJ2-7; 10 positions agree with TRBD1. CDR1 and CDR2 from the germline V gene are MDHEN and SYDVKM. J was trimmed by 2 bases and V by 3 bases; bases with no gene match: 4. The CDR3 sequence is 15 residues long.

V gene TRBV27 combines with J gene TRBJ2-7; 15 positions match TRBD2. V shed 5 bases, J shed 2 bases, and the junction held 4 bases outside the gene matches. Germline V CDR1 and CDR2: MNHEY, SMNVEV (reference sequence). This CDR3 spans 16 amino acids. The CDR3 loop is CASSRGLAGGTYEQYF. The CDR3, as DNA: TGTGCCAGCAGTCGGGGACTAGCGGGGGGTACCTACGAGCAGTACTTC.

The gene calls are TRBV7-9 and TRBJ2-5; D tentatively fits TRBD1 or TRBD2 (6 bases each). Trimming took 4 bases from V and 4 from J, leaving 16 bases between them. In germline, CDR1 is SEHNR, CDR2 FQNEAQ (reference sequence). The length of the CDR3 is 15 residues. For the CDR3, the DNA is TGTGCCAGCAGCTCCCCCCCCGGGGGCGCAGAGACCCAGTACTTC. It is translated as CASSSPPGGAETQYF.

The rearrangement uses TRBV4-3 and TRBJ1-1, with unresolved D. The germline V gene has CDR1 LGHNA and CDR2 YSLEER. The length of the CDR3 is 13 residues. Deletions cut 2 bases from V and 2 bases from J, with 6 bases between. The CDR3 bases are TGCGCCAGCAGCCAATCAGCAAACACTGAAGCTTTCTTT. Amino acid sequence: CASSQSANTEAFF.

The rearrangement links TRBV3-1 to TRBJ2-1, with D maybe TRBD1 (6 bases). CDR3 length: 16 amino acids. Trimming shortened V by 3 bases and J by 3 bases, and 15 bases separated the two germline ends. CDR1 and CDR2 (germline): LGHDT, YNNKEL (reference sequence). This CDR3 is CASSQPFGGRYNEQFF. The CDR3 DNA reads as TGTGCCAGCAGCCAGCCGTTTGGGGGCCGCTACAATGAGCAGTTCTTC.

V gene TRBV7-9 combines with J gene TRBJ2-2; D ambiguous. Germline assignment: CDR1 SEHNR and CDR2 FQNEAQ (reference sequence). The V and J ends lost 8 bases and 4 bases respectively, with 14 bases between them. The CDR3 is 14 residues long. The CDR3 protein is CASALLRATGELFF. For the CDR3, the DNA is TGTGCCAGCGCACTTCTCCGGGCCACCGGGGAGCTGTTTTTT.

V usage is TRBV3-1 and J usage is TRBJ1-1; 10 positions match TRBD1. Unmatched junction bases numbered 13, after V lost 4 bases and J lost 5 bases. CDR3 size: 17 residues. Per germline, CDR1 LGHDT and CDR2 YNNKEL (reference sequence). CDR3 coding DNA: TGTGCCAGCAGCCGAGTGGGACAGGGGCCCCGGGGGACTGAAGCTTTCTTT. Translated, it gives CASSRVGQGPRGTEAFF.

The genes are TRBV20-1 and TRBJ1-2, with 8 positions matching TRBD1. Germline-derived CDR1 and CDR2 are DFQATT and SNEGSKA (reference sequence). Germline trimming cut 4 bases from V and 7 bases from J; bases unmatched to any gene: 8. The CDR3 extends over 13 amino acids. The CDR3 DNA follows: TGCAGTGCTACTTCGGGACAGGCGACTGGCTACACCTTC. The encoded protein is CSATSGQATGYTF.

This chain uses TRBV15 with TRBJ1-5, with a weak D call TRBD1 (6 bases). Germline CDR1 is LNHNV and CDR2 is YYDKDF (reference sequence). V was cut by 0 bases and J by 3 bases, with 9 bases left in between. There are 15 residues in the CDR3. CDR3 region: CATSRDRDINQPQHF. The CDR3 DNA reads as TGTGCCACCAGCAGAGATAGGGACATCAATCAGCCCCAGCATTTT.

This chain links TRBV7-2 with TRBJ2-2, with TRBD1 identical over 12 bases. The CDR3 is 17 amino acids. Germline V gene data show CDR1 as SGHTA and CDR2 as FQGNSA. J gave up 3 bases and V 5 bases, and 7 bases lay outside the gene matches. The CDR3 region is CASSPGTGGLDTGELFF. In DNA, the CDR3 is TGTGCCAGCAGCCCCGGGACAGGGGGCTTGGACACCGGGGAGCTGTTTTTT.

The J gene is TRBJ1-5, the V gene TRBV20-1; D is unclear. The V and J ends lost 3 bases and 7 bases respectively, with 13 bases between them. Germline assignment: CDR1 DFQATT and CDR2 SNEGSKA (reference sequence). This CDR3 spans 13 amino acids. This CDR3 reads CSASPDLGQPQHF. The CDR3 coding sequence is TGCAGTGCTAGTCCCGATCTGGGCCAGCCCCAGCATTTT.

The chain carries TRBV7-2 and TRBJ2-7, with no clear D. Trimming took 3 bases from V and 4 from J, leaving 10 bases between them. The CDR3 sequence is 13 residues long. The germline V gene has CDR1 SGHTA and CDR2 FQGNSA. The CDR3 protein is CASSFGQAYEQYF. The DNA for the CDR3 is TGTGCCAGCAGCTTCGGGCAAGCGTACGAGCAGTACTTC.

The chain uses TRBV29-1 and TRBJ2-7, with 12 nucleotides matching TRBD1. Trimming cost V 5 bases and J 5 bases; bases outside gene matches: 7. Germline CDR1 reads SQVTM; CDR2 reads ANQGSEA. This CDR3 has 14 amino acids. In nucleotides, the CDR3 is TGCAGCGTTTTTGCCGGGACAGGGGGCGACGAGCAGTACTTC. It codes for CSVFAGTGGDEQYF.

This chain uses TRBV20-1 with TRBJ1-5; unclear D gene. This CDR3 has 13 amino acids. V was cut by 7 bases and J by 6 bases, with 16 bases left in between. Looked up from germline, CDR1 is DFQATT and CDR2 is SNEGSKA (reference sequence). CDR3 DNA sequence: TGCAGTGTTAATATCGGAGGATTTCAGCCCCAGCATTTT. It is translated as CSVNIGGFQPQHF.

The chain carries TRBV29-1 and TRBJ1-5; 7 bases are a match to TRBD1. CDR1 and CDR2 (germline): SQVTM, ANQGSEA. The CDR3 is 15 amino acids. The V and J ends lost 4 bases and 0 bases, in that order; junction bases with no gene match: 6. CDR3 coding DNA: TGCAGCGTTGGGGGGGGACAGCATAGCAATCAGCCCCAGCATTTT. The encoded protein is CSVGGGQHSNQPQHF. The full variable domain, in which reference TRBV29-1 and TRBJ1-5 provide the parts outside the CDR3, is SAVISQKPSRDICQRGTSLTIQCQVDSQVTMMFWYRQQPGQSLTLIATANQGSEATYESGFVIDKFPISRPNLTFSTLTVSNMSPEDSSIYLCSVGGGQHSNQPQHFGDGTRLSIL.

The CDR3 DNA follows: TGTGCCACCAGTGAGGCGACTGGGGCCTACGAGCAGTACTTC. It is translated as CATSEATGAYEQYF. The chain is built from TRBV24-1 and TRBJ2-7, with no clear D. The germline gives CDR1 KGHDR, CDR2 SFDVKD. The CDR3 covers 14 residues. Trimming pared 4 bases from V and 2 bases from J, leaving 11 bases between.

The chain carries TRBV12-5 and TRBJ2-1; D is undetermined. This CDR3 is built from 14 residues. The ends were cut back, 5 bases at V and 3 bases at J, with 11 bases in the middle. The germline gives CDR1 LGHNT, CDR2 FRNRAP. The chain's CDR3 is CASGRRVNYNEQFF. DNA of the CDR3: TGTGCTAGTGGTCGGCGAGTGAACTACAATGAGCAGTTCTTC.

The V and J genes are TRBV19 and TRBJ2-2, with 12 bases that match TRBD1. This CDR3 is 16 amino acids long. Germline V gene lookup returns CDR1 LNHDA and CDR2 SQIVND (reference sequence). After removal of 6 bases from V and 3 bases from J, the junction contained 5 bases not matched to a gene. In DNA, the CDR3 is TGTGCCAGTAGCCTCGGGACAGGGGGCGACACCGGGGAGCTGTTTTTT. This codes for CASSLGTGGDTGELFF.

The chain couples TRBV7-8 to TRBJ2-5; D may be TRBD2 (5 bases). The CDR3 has 12 amino acids. Per germline, CDR1 SGHVS and CDR2 FQNEAQ. V lost 5 bases and J lost 5, with 9 bases in between. The CDR3 here is CASSEGVETQYF. Here the CDR3 DNA reads TGTGCCAGCAGCGAGGGTGTGGAGACCCAGTACTTC.